This T cell receptor (beta chain) came from a study of beta chain features in type 1 diabetes. Across the whole study: Analysis included 107,917,701 sorted cells drawn from all samples. Study results and caveats: HLA effects on TCRB rearrangement stayed unresolved here. In type 1 diabetes patients, VDJ junctions had fewer insertions; deletions at these junctions were more frequent. Shorter TCRB CDR3s, moderately but significantly so, were found in Type 1 diabetes patients in all four CD4+ subsets.

The CDR3 covers 13 residues. Trimming removed 4 bases from V and 3 bases from J; junction bases left unmatched: 5. Germline V gene data show CDR1 as SQVTM and CDR2 as ANQGSEA. Expressed TCRB transcripts were sequenced because the entire RNA isolate underwent reverse transcription. Assay used: immunoSEQ multiplex PCR; TCRdb lists only in-frame clones, some missing. Found here are around 500,000 clones, roughly 31% of them singletons; the top ten hold around 0.065%. Note on this clone: The antigen remains unidentified.

The sequenced sample consisted of naive CD4+ T cells from blood. The rearrangement joins TRBV29-1 to TRBJ2-7, with 8 bases fitting TRBD1. This clonotype was sampled from a man younger than 35 in good health. The CDR3 DNA is TGCAGCGTTGGACAGGGGCGCTTCTACGAGCAGTACTTC. This gives the protein CSVGQGRFYEQYF.